This T cell receptor beta chain was profiled in a study of T cell responses to AZD1222 COVID-19 vaccine. The CDR3 contains 16 residues. V shed 2 bases and J shed 7 bases, with 21 bases lying between them. The V gene's germline CDR1 is GTSNPN and CDR2 SVGIG (reference sequence). The assay was immunoSEQ multiplex PCR, and TCRdb's table has in-frame clones only and misses some. Among roughly 150,000 clones listed, around 91% were seen once. Second-dose intervals of approximately 4 or approximately 12 weeks were pooled. General study points: Receipt of two AZD1222 doses was followed by a rise in Spike-specific TCR breadth and depth. The donor group comprised mostly white British people and more females; the analysis possibly underestimated clonal diversity. The CD4 TCRs associated with vaccination extended across spike and predominated at 160-218 and 743-854.

About this clone: Its target is unknown.

The TCR originated in an adult who received the AZD1222 COVID-19 vaccine. The chain carries TRBV30 and TRBJ1-5; the D gene is possibly TRBD1 (6 bases). This sample comprised peripheral blood, obtained 28 days after the second AZD1222 dose. The CDR3 DNA is TGTGCCTGGAGTATACAGACGACAGGAGGCGGCCAGCCCCAGCATTTT. Amino acid sequence: CAWSIQTTGGGQPQHF.